This TCR beta chain originates from a study of blood T cell repertoires in COVID-19. Overall study: Samples of COVID-19 (acute and convalescent) were obtained from the United States, Italy and Spain. T cells, B-cell-depleted T cells, or PBMCs supplied cDNA or gDNA.

In the authors' workflow: It was from reference gene primer amplification that nucleated cell counts were estimated. Profiled with immunoSEQ multiplex PCR; TCRdb holds only in-frame clones, not every one. V and J calls and clone size are given by that table; D and trimming were obtained from the DNA. The sample consists of about 260,000 clones, 80% to 90% of them appearing once. Trimming removed 2 bases from V and 1 base from J; junction bases left unmatched: 4. This CDR3 comprises 16 residues. Per germline, CDR1 SGHDT and CDR2 YYEEEE. The receptor was isolated from a woman aged 40 to 50 who had recovered from COVID-19. The V gene is TRBV5-6, the J gene TRBJ1-3, with TRBD1 matching over 9 bases. The sample taken for sequencing was peripheral blood. CDR3 in DNA: TGTGCCAGCAGCTTTGGACAGGGGATTTCTGGAAACACCATATATTTT. It yields the protein CASSFGQGISGNTIYF.